The 5 T cell receptor beta chains reported below all come from one sample, sequenced in a study of T cells after yellow fever vaccination. Each CDR3 protein gets one entry after TCRdb re-called the 5' RACE reads with MiXCR. Of approximately 180,000 distinct CDR3 sequences listed, approximately 6.2% are singletons. The source material was CD4+ T cells sorted from PBMCs, sampled on the day of the first yellow fever vaccination. The receptors shown here come from a man aged 18-30 years who received the YFV17D yellow fever vaccine.

This clonotype was recorded many times. The chain is built from TRBV7-6 and TRBJ1-1; unclear D gene. V was cut by 5 bases and J by 4 bases, with 17 bases left in between. The CDR3 sequence is 15 residues long. Germline V gives CDR1 SGHVS, CDR2 FNYEAQ. The DNA for the CDR3 is TGTGCCAGCAGCACCCTGTCCCCTTCGGGCACTGAAGCTTTCTTT. Encoded protein: CASSTLSPSGTEAFF.

This clonotype was counted many times. The V gene is TRBV6-2 or TRBV6-3, the J gene TRBJ1-1, with TRBD1 as a possible D gene (5 bases). Trimming took off 6 bases at V and 7 bases at J, with 33 bases between the two ends. This CDR3 contains 19 residues. Germline CDR1 MNHEY, CDR2 SVGEGT. CDR3 coding DNA: TGTGCCAGCAGACGGAGGCCAGCACTCAGGGTAGGACGGGACGGTGAAGCTTTCTTT. It specifies CASRRRPALRVGRDGEAFF.

This clonotype has just a few counts. The CDR3 is CASSSDGINQPQHF. CDR3 DNA sequence: TGTGCCAGCAGCTCGGACGGAATCAATCAGCCCCAGCATTTT. The chain recombines TRBV7-2 with TRBJ1-5; D gene uncertain. V was shortened by 4 bases and J by 3 bases, with 10 bases between the two germline ends. In germline, CDR1 is SGHTA, CDR2 FQGNSA. The CDR3 spans 14 residues.

Many counts were recorded for this clonotype. This sequence joins TRBV6-5 and TRBJ2-7, with D tentatively TRBD1 or TRBD2 (6 bases each). The CDR3 consists of 13 residues. The germline gives CDR1 MNHEY, CDR2 SVGAGI. With 3 bases removed from V and 6 bases from J, the gap between germline ends came to 12 bases. CDR3 protein: CASSYVQGGEQYF. CDR3 nucleotide sequence: TGTGCCAGCAGTTATGTACAGGGAGGCGAGCAGTACTTC.

This clonotype came up many times. V is TRBV28 and J is TRBJ1-2, with 8 bases that match TRBD1. The CDR3 runs 15 residues. In germline, CDR1 is MDHEN, CDR2 SYDVKM. Trimming took 4 bases from V and 4 from J; bases not matched to a gene: 8. Here the CDR3 DNA reads TGTGCCAGCAGTTGGGCCGACAGGGGAGGCTATGGCTACACCTTC. Translated, it gives CASSWADRGGYGYTF.